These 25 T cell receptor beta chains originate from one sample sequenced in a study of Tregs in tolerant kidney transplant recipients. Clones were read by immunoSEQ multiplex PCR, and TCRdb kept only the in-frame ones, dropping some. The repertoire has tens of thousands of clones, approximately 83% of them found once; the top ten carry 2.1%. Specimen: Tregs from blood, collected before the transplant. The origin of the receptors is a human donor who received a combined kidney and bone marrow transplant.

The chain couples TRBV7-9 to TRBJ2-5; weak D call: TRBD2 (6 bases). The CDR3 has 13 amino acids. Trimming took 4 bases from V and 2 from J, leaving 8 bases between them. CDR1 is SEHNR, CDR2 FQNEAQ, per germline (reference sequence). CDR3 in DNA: TGTGCCAGCAGCTCCCGGGGGCAAGAGACCCAGTACTTC. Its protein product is CASSSRGQETQYF.

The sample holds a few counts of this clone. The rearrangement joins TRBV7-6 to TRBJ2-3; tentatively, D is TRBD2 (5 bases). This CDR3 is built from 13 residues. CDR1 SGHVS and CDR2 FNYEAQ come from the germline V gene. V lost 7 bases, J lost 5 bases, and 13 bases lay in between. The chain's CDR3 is CASTITREDTQYF. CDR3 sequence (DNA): TGTGCCAGCACCATTACCCGGGAAGATACGCAGTATTTT.

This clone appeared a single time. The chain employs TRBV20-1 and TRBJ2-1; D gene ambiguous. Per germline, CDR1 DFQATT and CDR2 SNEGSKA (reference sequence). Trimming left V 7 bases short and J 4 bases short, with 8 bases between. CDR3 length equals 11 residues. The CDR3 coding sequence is TGCAGTGGTAAGGCATACAATGAGCAGTTCTTC. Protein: CSGKAYNEQFF.

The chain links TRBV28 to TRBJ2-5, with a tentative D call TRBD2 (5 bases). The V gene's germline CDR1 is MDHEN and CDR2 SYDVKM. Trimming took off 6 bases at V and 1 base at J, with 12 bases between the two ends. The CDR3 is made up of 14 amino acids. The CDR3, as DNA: TGTGCCAGCAGGGACTGGCAGAGCCAAGAGACCCAGTACTTC. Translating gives CASRDWQSQETQYF.

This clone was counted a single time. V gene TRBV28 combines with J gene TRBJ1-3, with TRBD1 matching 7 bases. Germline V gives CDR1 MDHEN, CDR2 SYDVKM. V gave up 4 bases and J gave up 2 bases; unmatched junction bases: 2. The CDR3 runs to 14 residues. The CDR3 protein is CASSSRGPGNTIYF. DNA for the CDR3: TGTGCCAGCAGTTCGAGGGGGCCTGGAAACACCATATATTTT.

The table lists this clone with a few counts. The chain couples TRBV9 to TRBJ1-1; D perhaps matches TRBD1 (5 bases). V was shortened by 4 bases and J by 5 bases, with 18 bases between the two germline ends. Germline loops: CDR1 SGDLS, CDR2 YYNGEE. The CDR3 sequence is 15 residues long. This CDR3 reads CASSPTTTGWTEAFF. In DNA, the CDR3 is TGTGCCAGCAGCCCAACCACCACAGGATGGACTGAAGCTTTCTTT.

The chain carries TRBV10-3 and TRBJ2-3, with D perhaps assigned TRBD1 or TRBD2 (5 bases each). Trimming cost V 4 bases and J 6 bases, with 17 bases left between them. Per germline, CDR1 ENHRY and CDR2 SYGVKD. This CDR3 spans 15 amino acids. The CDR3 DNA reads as TGTGCCATCAGTGTCTCAGTGGGGGTTGTGGATACGCAGTATTTT. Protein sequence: CAISVSVGVVDTQYF.

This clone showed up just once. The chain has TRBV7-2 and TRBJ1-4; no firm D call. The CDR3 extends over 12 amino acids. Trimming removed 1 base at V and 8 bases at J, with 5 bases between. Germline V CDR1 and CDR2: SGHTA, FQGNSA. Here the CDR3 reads CASSLDREKLFF. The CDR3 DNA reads TGTGCCAGCAGCTTAGACCGGGAAAAACTGTTTTTT.

In nucleotides, the CDR3 is TGTGCCAGCAGTGGAGAGCGGGGGGGCCGGAACACCGGGGAGCTGTTTTTT. Its protein is CASSGERGGRNTGELFF. This rearrangement joins TRBV2 to TRBJ2-2; 10 positions match TRBD2. Germline V gene lookup returns CDR1 SNHLY and CDR2 FYNNEI. The J segment lost 1 base and the V segment lost 4 bases, leaving 6 bases of the junction unmatched. The CDR3 length is 17 residues.

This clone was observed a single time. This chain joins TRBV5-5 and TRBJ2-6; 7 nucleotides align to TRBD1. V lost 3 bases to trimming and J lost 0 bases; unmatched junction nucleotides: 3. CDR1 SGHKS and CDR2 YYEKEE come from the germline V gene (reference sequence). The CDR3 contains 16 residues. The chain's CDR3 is CASSSDRPSGANVLTF. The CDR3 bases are TGTGCCAGCAGCTCGGACAGGCCCTCTGGGGCCAACGTCCTGACTTTC.

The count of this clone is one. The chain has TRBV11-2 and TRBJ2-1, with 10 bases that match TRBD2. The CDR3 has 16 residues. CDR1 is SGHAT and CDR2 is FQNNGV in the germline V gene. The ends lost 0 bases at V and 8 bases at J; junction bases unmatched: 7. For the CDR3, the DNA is TGTGCCAGCAGCTTAGATCTAGCGGGAGCTTCGGATGAGCAGTTCTTC. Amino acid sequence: CASSLDLAGASDEQFF.

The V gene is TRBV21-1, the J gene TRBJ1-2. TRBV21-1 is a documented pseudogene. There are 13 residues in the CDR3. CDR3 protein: CASSRRVGYGYTF. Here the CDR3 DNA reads TGTGCCAGCAGCAGAAGGGTTGGCTATGGCTACACCTTC.

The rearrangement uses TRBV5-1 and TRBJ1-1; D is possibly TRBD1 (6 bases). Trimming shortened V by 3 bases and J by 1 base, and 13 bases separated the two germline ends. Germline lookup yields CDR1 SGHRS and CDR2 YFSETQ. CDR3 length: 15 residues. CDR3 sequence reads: CASSSSDRRNTEAFF. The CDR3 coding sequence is TGCGCCAGCAGCTCATCCGACAGGAGGAACACTGAAGCTTTCTTT.

CDR3 protein: CASSAGVYGYTF. In DNA, the CDR3 is TGTGCCAGCTCAGCAGGAGTTTATGGCTACACCTTC. The chain uses TRBV18 and TRBJ1-2; D remains unclear. CDR1 is KGHSH, CDR2 LQKENI, per germline. This CDR3 has 12 amino acids. V gave up 5 bases and J gave up 5 bases, with 9 bases separating them.

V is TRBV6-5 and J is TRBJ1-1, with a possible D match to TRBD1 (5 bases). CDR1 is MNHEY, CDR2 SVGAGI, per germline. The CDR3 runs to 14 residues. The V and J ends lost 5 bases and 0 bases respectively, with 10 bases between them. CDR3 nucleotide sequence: TGTGCCAGCAGTCCCGGGGCCCTGAACACTGAAGCTTTCTTT. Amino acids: CASSPGALNTEAFF.

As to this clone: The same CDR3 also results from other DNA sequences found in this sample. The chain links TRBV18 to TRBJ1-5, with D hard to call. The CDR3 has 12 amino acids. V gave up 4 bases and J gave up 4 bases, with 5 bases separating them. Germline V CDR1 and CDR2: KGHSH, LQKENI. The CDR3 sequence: CASSHPNQPQHF. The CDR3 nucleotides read TGTGCCAGCTCACATCCGAATCAGCCCCAGCATTTT.

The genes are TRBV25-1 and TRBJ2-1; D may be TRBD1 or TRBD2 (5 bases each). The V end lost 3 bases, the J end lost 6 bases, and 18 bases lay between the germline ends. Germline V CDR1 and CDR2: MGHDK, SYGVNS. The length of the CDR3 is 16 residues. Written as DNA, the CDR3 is TGTGCCAGCAGTGATTCCGGGACCCTTTTGTCCAATGAGCAGTTCTTC. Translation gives CASSDSGTLLSNEQFF.

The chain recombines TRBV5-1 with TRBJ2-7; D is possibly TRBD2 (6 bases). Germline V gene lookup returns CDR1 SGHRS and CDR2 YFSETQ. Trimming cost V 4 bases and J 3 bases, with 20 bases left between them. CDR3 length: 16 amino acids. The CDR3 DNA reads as TGCGCCAGCAGCACGATTAACCGGGACTTGTACTACGAGCAGTACTTC. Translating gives CASSTINRDLYYEQYF.

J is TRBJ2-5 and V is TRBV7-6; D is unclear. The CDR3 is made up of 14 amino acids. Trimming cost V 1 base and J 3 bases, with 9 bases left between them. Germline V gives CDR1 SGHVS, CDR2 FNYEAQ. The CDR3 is CASSLDPWEETQYF. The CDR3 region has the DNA TGTGCCAGCAGCTTAGACCCATGGGAAGAGACCCAGTACTTC.

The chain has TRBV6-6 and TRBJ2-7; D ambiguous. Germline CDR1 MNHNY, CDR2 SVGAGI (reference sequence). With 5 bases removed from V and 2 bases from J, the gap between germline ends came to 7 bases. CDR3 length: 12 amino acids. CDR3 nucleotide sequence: TGTGCCAGCAGTGGGGAAACCTACGAGCAGTACTTC. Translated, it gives CASSGETYEQYF.

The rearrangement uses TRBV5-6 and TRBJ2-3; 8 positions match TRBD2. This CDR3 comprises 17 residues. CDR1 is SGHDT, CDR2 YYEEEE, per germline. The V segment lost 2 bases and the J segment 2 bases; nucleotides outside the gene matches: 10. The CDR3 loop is CASSFKTGGLFTDTQYF. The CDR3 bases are TGTGCCAGCAGCTTTAAGACGGGAGGGCTTTTCACAGATACGCAGTATTTT.

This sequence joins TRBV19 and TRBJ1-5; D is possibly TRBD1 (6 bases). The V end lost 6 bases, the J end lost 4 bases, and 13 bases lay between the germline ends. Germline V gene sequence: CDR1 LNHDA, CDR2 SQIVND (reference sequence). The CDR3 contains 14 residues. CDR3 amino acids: CASRLITGNQPQHF. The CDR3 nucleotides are TGTGCCAGTAGGCTGATAACAGGGAATCAGCCCCAGCATTTT.

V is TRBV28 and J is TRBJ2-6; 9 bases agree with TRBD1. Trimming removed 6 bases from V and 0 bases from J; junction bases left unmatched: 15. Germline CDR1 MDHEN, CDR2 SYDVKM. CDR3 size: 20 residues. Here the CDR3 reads CASSPGWGTGHSSGANVLTF. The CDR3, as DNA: TGTGCCAGCAGCCCGGGCTGGGGGACAGGGCACTCCTCTGGGGCCAACGTCCTGACTTTC.

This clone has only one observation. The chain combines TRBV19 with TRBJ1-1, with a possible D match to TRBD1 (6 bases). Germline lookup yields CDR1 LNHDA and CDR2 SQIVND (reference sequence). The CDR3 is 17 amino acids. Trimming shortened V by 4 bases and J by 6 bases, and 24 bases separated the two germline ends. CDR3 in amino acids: CASSRLFGTPILAEAFF. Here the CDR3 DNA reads TGTGCCAGTAGTAGACTTTTTGGGACACCCATCCTAGCTGAAGCTTTCTTT. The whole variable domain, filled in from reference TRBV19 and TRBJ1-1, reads DGGITQSPKYLFRKEGQNVTLSCEQNLNHDAMYWYRQDPGQGLRLIYYSQIVNDFQKGDIAEGYSVSREKKESFPLTVTSAQKNPTAFYLCASSRLFGTPILAEAFFGQGTRLTVV.

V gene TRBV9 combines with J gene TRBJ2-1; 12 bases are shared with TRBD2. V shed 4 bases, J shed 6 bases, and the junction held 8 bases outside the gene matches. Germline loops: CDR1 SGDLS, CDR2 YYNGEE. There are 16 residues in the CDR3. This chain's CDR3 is CASSSRLAGAFNEQFF. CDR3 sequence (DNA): TGTGCCAGCAGCTCACGACTAGCGGGGGCGTTCAATGAGCAGTTCTTC.